A selection of T cell receptor beta chains follows, all from one sample in a study of regulatory T cells in long-lasting Graves disease. A single record per CDR3 protein comes from TCRdb applying MiXCR to the multiplex PCR reads. The profile covers 400,000 to 500,000 distinct CDR3 sequences, with less than 15% appearing a single time and roughly 18% taken by the ten largest. These data also formed part of another study, on T cells in Graves' hyperthyroidism and ophthalmopathy.

Sequencing used peripheral blood mononuclear cells (PBMCs), obtained at new diagnosis, from a patient treated with antithyroid drugs. The origin of the receptors is a woman aged 50 to 60 with Graves disease. The CDR3 runs from the conserved cysteine through the conserved F or W. The D gene is left open where the match is weak. Clone size is stated in some rows and not others, as once, few, many or a class when expanded.

CDR3: CATSREGLASTDTQYF
DNA: TGTGCCACCAGCAGAGAGGGACTAGCTAGCACAGATACGCAGTATTTT
D: TRBD2
size: NA
length: 16
J: TRBJ2-3
V: TRBV15

CDR3: CASSIGDFLSGANVLTF
DNA: TGTGCCAGCAGTATCGGGGACTTTCTCTCTGGGGCCAACGTCCTGACTTTC
D: NA
size: few
length: 17
J: TRBJ2-6
V: TRBV27

CDR3: CASSKQIRYEQYF
DNA: TGTGCCAGCAGTAAACAGATCCGCTACGAGCAGTACTTC
D: NA
size: many
length: 13
J: TRBJ2-7
V: TRBV12-3/TRBV12-4

CDR3: CSVAAVTGALHTEAFF
DNA: TGCAGCGTCGCAGCCGTCACAGGGGCGTTGCACACTGAAGCTTTCTTT
D: TRBD1
size: many
length: 16
J: TRBJ1-1
V: TRBV29-1

CDR3: CASSRAPGQGSYEQYF
DNA: TGTGCCAGCAGCCGAGCTCCGGGACAGGGGTCCTACGAGCAGTACTTC
D: TRBD1
size: many
length: 16
J: TRBJ2-7
V: TRBV5-8

CDR3: CASSQDFESYNEQFF
DNA: TGTGCCAGCAGCCAAGATTTTGAATCCTACAATGAGCAGTTCTTC
D: NA
size: NA
length: 15
J: TRBJ2-1
V: TRBV14

CDR3: CASSFQGTTNEKLFF
DNA: TGTGCCAGCAGTTTTCAGGGGACAACTAATGAAAAACTGTTTTTT
D: NA
size: few
length: 15
J: TRBJ1-4
V: TRBV28

CDR3: CASSYWGPMDEQYF
DNA: TGTGCCAGCAGTTACTGGGGACCGATGGACGAGCAGTACTTC
D: NA
size: many
length: 14
J: TRBJ2-7
V: TRBV6-5

CDR3: CASSSLTSGKGGNEQFF
DNA: TGTGCCAGCAGTTCTCTTACTAGCGGTAAGGGGGGCAATGAGCAGTTCTTC
D: TRBD2
size: NA
length: 17
J: TRBJ2-1
V: TRBV6-2/TRBV6-3

CDR3: CASSVDVGSETQYF
DNA: TGTGCCAGCAGCGTAGACGTGGGGTCAGAGACCCAGTACTTC
D: NA
size: NA
length: 14
J: TRBJ2-5
V: TRBV9

CDR3: CSARDSLNTEAFF
DNA: TGCAGCGCCCGGGACAGCTTGAACACTGAAGCTTTCTTT
D: TRBD1
size: many
length: 13
J: TRBJ1-1
V: TRBV29-1

CDR3: CASSGRRNTEAFF
DNA: TGTGCCAGCAGCGGCAGGAGGAACACTGAAGCTTTCTTT
D: NA
size: many
length: 13
J: TRBJ1-1
V: TRBV27

CDR3: CASAGIYEQYF
DNA: TGTGCCAGCGCAGGGATCTACGAGCAGTACTTC
D: NA
size: NA
length: 11
J: TRBJ2-7
V: TRBV7-9

CDR3: CASSFSETQYF
DNA: TGTGCCAGCAGCTTCTCAGAGACCCAGTACTTC
D: NA
size: many
length: 11
J: TRBJ2-5
V: TRBV5-1

CDR3: CSARATDREGAFF
DNA: TGCAGTGCTAGAGCAACAGACAGGGAAGGAGCTTTCTTT
D: TRBD1
size: NA
length: 13
J: TRBJ1-1
V: TRBV20-1

CDR3: CASSEAYSPSGANVLTF
DNA: TGTGCCAGCAGTGAAGCGTACAGCCCCTCTGGGGCCAACGTCCTGACTTTC
D: NA
size: few
length: 17
J: TRBJ2-6
V: TRBV6-2/TRBV6-3

CDR3: CASSRTGVEQFF
DNA: TGTGCCAGCAGCCGAACAGGGGTTGAGCAGTTCTTC
D: TRBD1
size: few
length: 12
J: TRBJ2-1
V: TRBV5-8